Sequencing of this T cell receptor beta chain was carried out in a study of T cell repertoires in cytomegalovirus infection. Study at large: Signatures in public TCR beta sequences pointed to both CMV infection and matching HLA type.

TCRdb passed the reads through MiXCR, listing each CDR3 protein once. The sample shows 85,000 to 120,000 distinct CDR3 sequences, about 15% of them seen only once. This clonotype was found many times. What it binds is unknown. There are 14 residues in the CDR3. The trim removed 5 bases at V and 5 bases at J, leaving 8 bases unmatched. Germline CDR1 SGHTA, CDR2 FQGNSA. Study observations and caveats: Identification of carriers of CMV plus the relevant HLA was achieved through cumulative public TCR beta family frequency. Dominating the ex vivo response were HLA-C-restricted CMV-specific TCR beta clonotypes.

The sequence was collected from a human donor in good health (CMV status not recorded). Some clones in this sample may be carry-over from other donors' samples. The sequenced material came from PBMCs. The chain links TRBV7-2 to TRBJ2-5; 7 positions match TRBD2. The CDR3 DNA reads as TGTGCCAGCAGCAAACCGGGACTATCCGAGACCCAGTACTTC. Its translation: CASSKPGLSETQYF.